The 9 T cell receptor beta chains listed next were all sequenced from one sample in a study of response to subunit inactivated influenza vaccine. TCRdb recomputed calls from the RT-PCR reads with MiXCR, one row per CDR3 protein. The data contain roughly 160,000 distinct CDR3 sequences, around 10% of them singletons. Sequenced here: CD8+ T cells sorted from PBMCs, sampled about 23 months after vaccination. These receptors all stem from a man aged 50-75 years who received an inactivated influenza vaccine.

This clonotype came up a few times. V gene TRBV2 combines with J gene TRBJ2-3, with TRBD1 matching 7 bases. J was trimmed by 1 base and V by 7 bases; bases with no gene match: 5. CDR1 SNHLY and CDR2 FYNNEI come from the germline V gene. The length of the CDR3 is 14 residues. The CDR3, as DNA: TGTGCCAGCAAGGGGGCGGAGGGCACAGATACGCAGTATTTT. Its translation: CASKGAEGTDTQYF.

This sequence joins TRBV6-5 and TRBJ1-4; D gene uncertain. The CDR3 has 14 amino acids. V lost 2 bases, J lost 3 bases, and 7 bases lay in between. The V gene's germline CDR1 is MNHEY and CDR2 SVGAGI. CDR3 bases: TGTGCCAGCAGTTACGGGGTAGCTAATGAAAAACTGTTTTTT. This codes for CASSYGVANEKLFF.

This clonotype has just a few counts. The rearrangement joins TRBV27 to TRBJ2-7; D is undetermined. The CDR3 runs 14 residues. V was shortened by 2 bases and J by 4 bases, with 12 bases between the two germline ends. Germline CDR1 reads MNHEY; CDR2 reads SMNVEV (reference sequence). The CDR3: CASSLVPTPYEQYF. The CDR3 DNA sequence: TGTGCCAGCAGTTTAGTACCCACCCCGTACGAGCAGTACTTC.

This clonotype showed up just a few times. CDR3 residues: CASSQDPVTTNEKLFF. In DNA, the CDR3 is TGCGCCAGCAGCCAAGATCCGGTGACGACTAATGAAAAACTGTTTTTT. The chain uses TRBV4-1 and TRBJ1-4; D gene ambiguous. Trimming left V 0 bases short and J 2 bases short, with 10 bases between. The length of the CDR3 is 16 residues. The germline gives CDR1 MGHRA, CDR2 YSYEKL.

This clonotype was counted ten times or more. The chain joins TRBV5-1 to TRBJ2-2, with TRBD1 matching over 11 bases. The CDR3 has 15 amino acids. Looked up from germline, CDR1 is SGHRS and CDR2 is YFSETQ. V lost 4 bases and J lost 10; bases outside the gene matches: 9. The CDR3 loop reads CASSVGQGVLEELFF. In DNA form, the CDR3 reads TGCGCCAGCAGCGTGGGACAGGGGGTGTTGGAGGAGCTGTTTTTT.

The table lists this clonotype with a few counts. This chain joins TRBV5-6 and TRBJ2-1; 14 bases match TRBD2. The CDR3 is 16 amino acids. V shed 4 bases, J shed 6 bases, and the junction held 6 bases outside the gene matches. CDR1 is SGHDT, CDR2 YYEEEE, per germline. CDR3 DNA: TGTGCCAGCAGCCGACTAGCGGGAGGGCTTCGCAATGAGCAGTTCTTC. Its protein is CASSRLAGGLRNEQFF. Using reference TRBV5-6 and TRBJ2-1 for the parts outside the CDR3, the full variable domain is DAGVTQSPTHLIKTRGQQVTLRCSPKSGHDTVSWYQQALGQGPQFIFQYYEEEERQRGNFPDRFSGHQFPNYSSELNVNALLLGDSALYLCASSRLAGGLRNEQFFGPGTRLTVL.

The table lists this clonotype with a few counts. V usage is TRBV20-1 and J usage is TRBJ2-2; 13 bases agree with TRBD2. The CDR3 has 15 amino acids. CDR1 and CDR2 (germline): DFQATT, SNEGSKA (reference sequence). Unmatched junction bases numbered 4, after V lost 5 bases and J lost 4 bases. This CDR3 reads CSAEGLAGATGELFF. CDR3 DNA sequence: TGCAGTGCTGAAGGACTAGCGGGAGCCACCGGGGAGCTGTTTTTT.

V is TRBV14 and J is TRBJ2-1; D uncertain. Germline loops: CDR1 SGHDN, CDR2 FVKESK. Trimming pared 6 bases from V and 4 bases from J, leaving 4 bases between. The CDR3 is 11 residues long. The CDR3 DNA follows: TGTGCCAGCAGAAAATACAATGAGCAGTTCTTC. This gives the protein CASRKYNEQFF.

This clonotype has a count of ten or more. In DNA form, the CDR3 reads TGTGCCAGCAGTTTATCGACTAGTACAGATACGCAGTATTTT. Translation gives CASSLSTSTDTQYF. The rearrangement joins TRBV27 to TRBJ2-3; maybe TRBD2 (6 bases). Germline V gives CDR1 MNHEY, CDR2 SMNVEV (reference sequence). The CDR3 is 14 residues long. V shed 0 bases and J shed 3 bases, with 7 bases lying between them.